This note documents a single T cell receptor (beta chain) sequence. As yet, its antigen is unknown. The record originates from a study of blood T cells in healthy people across ages. Study-wide results and limits: Because sorting was not performed, PBMCs prevented conclusive naive versus antigen-experienced comparison. Across the age range, TCR beta diversity per million T cells fell in a roughly linear way.

Combining a sample-barcoded 5' primer with a J-beta primer mix, a second PCR ran for about 7 to 11 cycles. MiXCR, applied by TCRdb to the 5' RACE reads, yields one record per CDR3 protein. The top ten clones hold roughly 7.7% of a sample with some 1.4 million distinct CDR3 sequences, roughly 40% of them seen once. The CDR3 has 14 residues. Trimming shortened V by 6 bases and J by 4 bases, and 18 bases separated the two germline ends. Per germline, CDR1 DFQATT and CDR2 SNEGSKA (reference sequence). The gene calls are TRBV20-1 and TRBJ1-2, with D maybe TRBD1 (5 bases). Sequences were obtained from blood. The source of this sequence is a woman aged 18-35 years in good health. The CDR3 DNA reads TGCAGTGCAGGGGAACAGGAGGCCAGCTATGGCTACACCTTC. Translation gives CSAGEQEASYGYTF.